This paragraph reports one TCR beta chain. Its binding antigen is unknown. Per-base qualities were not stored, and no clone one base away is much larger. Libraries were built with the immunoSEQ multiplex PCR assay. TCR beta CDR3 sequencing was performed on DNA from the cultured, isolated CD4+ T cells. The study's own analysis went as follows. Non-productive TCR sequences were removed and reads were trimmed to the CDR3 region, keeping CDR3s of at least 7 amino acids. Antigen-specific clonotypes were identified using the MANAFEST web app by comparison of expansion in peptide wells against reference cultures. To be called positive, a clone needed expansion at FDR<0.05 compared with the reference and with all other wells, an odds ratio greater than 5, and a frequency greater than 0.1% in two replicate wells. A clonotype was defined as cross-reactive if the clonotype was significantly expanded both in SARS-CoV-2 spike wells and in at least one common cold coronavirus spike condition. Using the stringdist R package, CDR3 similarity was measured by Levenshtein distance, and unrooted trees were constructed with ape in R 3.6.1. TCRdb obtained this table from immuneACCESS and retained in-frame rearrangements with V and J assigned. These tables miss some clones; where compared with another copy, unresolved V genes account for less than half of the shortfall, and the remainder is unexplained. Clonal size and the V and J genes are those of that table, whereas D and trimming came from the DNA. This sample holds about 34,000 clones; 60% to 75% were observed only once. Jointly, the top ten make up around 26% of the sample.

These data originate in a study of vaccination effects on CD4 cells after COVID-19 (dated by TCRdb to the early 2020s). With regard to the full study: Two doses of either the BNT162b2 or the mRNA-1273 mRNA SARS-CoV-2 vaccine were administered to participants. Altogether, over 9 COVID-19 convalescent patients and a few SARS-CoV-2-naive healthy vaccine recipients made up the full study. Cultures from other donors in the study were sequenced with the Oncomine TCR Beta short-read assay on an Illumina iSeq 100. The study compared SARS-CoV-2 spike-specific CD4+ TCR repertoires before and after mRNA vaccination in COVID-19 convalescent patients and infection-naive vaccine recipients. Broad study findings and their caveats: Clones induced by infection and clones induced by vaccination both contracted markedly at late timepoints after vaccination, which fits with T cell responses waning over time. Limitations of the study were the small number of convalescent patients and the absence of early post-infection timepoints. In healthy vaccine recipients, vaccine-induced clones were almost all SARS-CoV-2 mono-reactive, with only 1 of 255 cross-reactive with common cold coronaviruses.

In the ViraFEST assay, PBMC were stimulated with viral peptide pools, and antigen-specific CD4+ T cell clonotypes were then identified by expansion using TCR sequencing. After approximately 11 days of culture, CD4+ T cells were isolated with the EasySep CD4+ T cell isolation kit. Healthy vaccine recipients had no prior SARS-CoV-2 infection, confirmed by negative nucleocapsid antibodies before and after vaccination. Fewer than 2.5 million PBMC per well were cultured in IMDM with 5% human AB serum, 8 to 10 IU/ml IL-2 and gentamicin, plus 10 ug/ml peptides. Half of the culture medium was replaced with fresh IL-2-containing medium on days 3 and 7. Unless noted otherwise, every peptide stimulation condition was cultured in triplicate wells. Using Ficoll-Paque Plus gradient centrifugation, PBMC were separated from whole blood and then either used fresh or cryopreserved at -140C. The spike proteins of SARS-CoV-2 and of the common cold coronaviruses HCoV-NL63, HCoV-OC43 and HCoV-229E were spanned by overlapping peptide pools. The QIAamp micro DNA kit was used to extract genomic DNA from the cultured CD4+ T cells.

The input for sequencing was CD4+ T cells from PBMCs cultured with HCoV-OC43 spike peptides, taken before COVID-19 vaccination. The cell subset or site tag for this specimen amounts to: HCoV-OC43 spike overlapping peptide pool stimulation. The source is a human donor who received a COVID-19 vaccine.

The sequenced DNA is TGCGCCAGCAGCTTGGAGGCTATAGGCGGGGGGAACCAAGAGACCCAGTACTTC. This encodes CASSLEAIGGGNQETQYF. The chain is encoded by TRBV5-1 joined to TRBJ2-5; the central 8 bases match TRBD2. Ends trimmed: V by 0 bases, J by 0 bases; bases unmatched to a gene: 10. The germline V gene yields SGHRS for CDR1 and YFSETQ for CDR2. The CDR3 runs 18 amino acids, cysteine and phenylalanine included. Solely the CDR3 DNA is kept, with 54 bases framed from the first base. Extended through the reference TRBV5-1 and TRBJ2-5 proteins, this CDR3 yields the full variable domain: KAGVTQTPRYLIKTRGQQVTLSCSPISGHRSVSWYQQTPGQGLQFLFEYFSETQRNKGNFPGRFSGRQFSNSRSEMNVSTLELGDSALYLCASSLEAIGGGNQETQYFGPGTRLLVL.